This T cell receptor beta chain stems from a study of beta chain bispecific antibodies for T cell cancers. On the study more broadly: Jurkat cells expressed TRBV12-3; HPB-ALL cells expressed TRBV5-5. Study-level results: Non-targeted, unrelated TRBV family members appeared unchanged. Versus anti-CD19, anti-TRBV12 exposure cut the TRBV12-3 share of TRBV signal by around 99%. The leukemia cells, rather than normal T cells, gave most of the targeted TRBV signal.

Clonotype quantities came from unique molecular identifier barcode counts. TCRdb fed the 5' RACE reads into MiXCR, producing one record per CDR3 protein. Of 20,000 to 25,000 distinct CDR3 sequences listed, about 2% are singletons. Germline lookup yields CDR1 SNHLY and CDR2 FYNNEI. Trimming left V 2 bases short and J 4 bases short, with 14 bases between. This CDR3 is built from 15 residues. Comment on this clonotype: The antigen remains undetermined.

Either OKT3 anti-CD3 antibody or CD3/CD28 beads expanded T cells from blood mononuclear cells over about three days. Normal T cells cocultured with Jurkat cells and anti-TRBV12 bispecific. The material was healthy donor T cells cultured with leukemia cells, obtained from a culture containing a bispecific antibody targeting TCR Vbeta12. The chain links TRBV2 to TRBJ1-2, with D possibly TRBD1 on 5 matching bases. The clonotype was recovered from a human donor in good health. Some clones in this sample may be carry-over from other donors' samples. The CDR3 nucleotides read TGTGCCAGCAGTGAAAGGAGGGACGAGGTCTATGGCTACACCTTC. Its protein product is CASSERRDEVYGYTF.